Below are 26 T cell receptor beta chains sequenced from a single sample in a study of T cell changes during pregnancy in multiple sclerosis. The table came from immunoSEQ multiplex PCR; TCRdb's copy has only in-frame clones and leaves some out. The table includes tens of thousands of clones, around 90% detected once. The sample was CD4+ T cells from peripheral blood mononuclear cells, taken after pregnancy. Source of these receptors: a female donor in good health, enrolled as a control in a pregnancy study.

This clone has just a few counts. The V gene is TRBV4-1, the J gene TRBJ1-2; possibly TRBD1 for D (5 bases). The CDR3 is made up of 11 amino acids. V dropped 1 base and J dropped 14 bases, with 11 bases sitting between them. Germline CDR1 MGHRA, CDR2 YSYEKL. CDR3 residues: CASSQGGRETF. CDR3 coding DNA: TGCGCCAGCAGCCAAGGGGGGAGGGAAACCTTC.

The chain links TRBV7-3 to TRBJ1-1; D possibly corresponds to TRBD1 (6 bases). The CDR3 covers 13 residues. Trimming shortened V by 5 bases and J by 1 base, and 8 bases separated the two germline ends. CDR1 SGHTA and CDR2 FQGTGA come from the germline V gene. The CDR3 reads CASSKGGNTEAFF. The CDR3 DNA follows: TGTGCCAGCAGCAAAGGGGGGAACACTGAAGCTTTCTTT.

This clone is labeled as medium-sized. V is TRBV5-1 and J is TRBJ1-1; 8 nucleotides line up with TRBD1. After removal of 0 bases from V and 0 bases from J, the junction contained 4 bases not matched to a gene. From germline, CDR1 is SGHRS and CDR2 YFSETQ. The CDR3 contains 16 residues. Here the CDR3 reads CASSLEQGVMNTEAFF. DNA of the CDR3: TGCGCCAGCAGCTTGGAACAGGGGGTCATGAACACTGAAGCTTTCTTT.

The V gene is TRBV27, the J gene TRBJ2-1; possibly TRBD1 for D (6 bases). The CDR3 is made up of 13 amino acids. The V and J ends lost 7 bases and 7 bases respectively, with 14 bases between them. The germline CDR1 and CDR2 sequences are MNHEY and SMNVEV (reference sequence). DNA for the CDR3: TGTGCCAGCAACCGGGCCACAGGGAATGAGCAGTTCTTC. Protein sequence: CASNRATGNEQFF.

The chain's CDR3 is CASSPFVQGVGTIQYF. CDR3 in DNA: TGTGCCAGTAGTCCTTTCGTCCAGGGTGTGGGAACCATTCAGTACTTC. The chain recombines TRBV19 with TRBJ2-4; TRBD1 is a possible D gene (5 bases). CDR1 and CDR2 (germline): LNHDA, SQIVND (reference sequence). V lost 5 bases to trimming and J lost 9 bases, with 23 bases between them. This CDR3 has 16 amino acids.

CDR3 in amino acids: CASSRGQGTSGAQYF. The DNA for the CDR3 is TGCGCCAGCAGCAGGGGACAGGGGACCTCTGGGGCCCAGTACTTC. The rearrangement joins TRBV5-1 to TRBJ2-5; 10 nucleotides line up with TRBD1. CDR3 size: 15 residues. Germline trimming cut 4 bases from V and 9 bases from J; bases unmatched to any gene: 12. CDR1 is SGHRS, CDR2 YFSETQ, per germline. Full variable domain (missing parts from reference TRBV5-1 and TRBJ2-5): KAGVTQTPRYLIKTRGQQVTLSCSPISGHRSVSWYQQTPGQGLQFLFEYFSETQRNKGNFPGRFSGRQFSNSRSEMNVSTLELGDSALYLCASSRGQGTSGAQYFGPGTRLLVL.

CDR3 coding DNA: TGTGCCAGCAGCTGGACAGGCAATCAGCCCCAGCATTTT. It yields the protein CASSWTGNQPQHF. The rearrangement uses TRBV7-2 and TRBJ1-5; D might be TRBD1 (6 bases). Germline V gene lookup returns CDR1 SGHTA and CDR2 FQGNSA. The V gene lost 4 bases and the J gene lost 2 bases, with 6 bases spanning the gap. The length of the CDR3 is 13 residues.

The chain combines TRBV28 with TRBJ2-3; D call uncertain. Trimming removed 4 bases at V and 4 bases at J, with 6 bases between. Germline-derived CDR1 and CDR2 are MDHEN and SYDVKM. The length of the CDR3 is 12 residues. The CDR3, as DNA: TGTGCCAGCAGTTCCGGGTCAGATACGCAGTATTTT. Amino acids: CASSSGSDTQYF.

CDR3 sequence reads: CASSFPGRQGPGTEAFF. CDR3 nucleotide sequence: TGTGCCAGCAGTTTCCCCGGTAGACAGGGGCCCGGCACTGAAGCTTTCTTT. The chain links TRBV28 to TRBJ1-1; TRBD1 agrees at 8 bases. The CDR3 has 17 residues. The J segment lost 4 bases and the V segment lost 3 bases, leaving 13 bases of the junction unmatched. CDR1 is MDHEN, CDR2 SYDVKM, per germline.

This chain joins TRBV11-2 and TRBJ2-1; 9 nucleotides match TRBD2. Germline assignment: CDR1 SGHAT and CDR2 FQNNGV. This CDR3 has 15 amino acids. V lost 6 bases and J lost 5; bases outside the gene matches: 8. This CDR3 is CASRTVAGVHNEQFF. Here the CDR3 DNA reads TGTGCCAGCAGAACCGTAGCGGGGGTTCACAATGAGCAGTTCTTC.

The V gene is TRBV6-1, the J gene TRBJ1-2; the D gene is possibly TRBD1 (6 bases). CDR3 length: 12 amino acids. V gave up 6 bases and J gave up 5 bases, with 10 bases separating them. Germline lookup yields CDR1 MNHNS and CDR2 SASEGT. CDR3 DNA sequence: TGTGCCAGCAGCCCAAGGGGGTATGGCTACACCTTC. It specifies CASSPRGYGYTF.

This sequence joins TRBV27 and TRBJ1-2, with D uncertain. This CDR3 is built from 14 residues. Trimming left V 2 bases short and J 6 bases short, with 13 bases between. Per germline, CDR1 MNHEY and CDR2 SMNVEV (reference sequence). CDR3 sequence (DNA): TGTGCCAGCAGTTTAACCAGGCTCCCCCATGGCTACACCTTC. Translating it yields CASSLTRLPHGYTF.

The rearrangement uses TRBV28 and TRBJ1-3; D is uncertain. The germline CDR1 and CDR2 sequences are MDHEN and SYDVKM. V lost 4 bases to trimming and J lost 3 bases, with 19 bases between them. The CDR3 contains 17 residues. CDR3 region: CASSSKTFSLYGNTIYF. The CDR3 DNA follows: TGTGCCAGCAGTTCAAAAACTTTTTCTTTGTATGGAAACACCATATATTTT.

The chain carries TRBV23-1 and TRBJ1-5, with D perhaps TRBD1 (5 bases). TRBV23-1 is an ORF, with its function uncertain. There are 16 residues in the CDR3. Trimming took 2 bases from V and 0 from J, leaving 11 bases between them. The CDR3 region has the DNA TGCGCCAGCAGTCAAATGTCGACAGTTAGCAATCAGCCCCAGCATTTT. Its translation: CASSQMSTVSNQPQHF.

The chain couples TRBV9 to TRBJ1-1; possibly TRBD1 for D (5 bases). The germline V gene encodes CDR1 SGDLS and CDR2 YYNGEE. This CDR3 spans 14 amino acids. V was cut by 1 base and J by 4 bases, with 11 bases left in between. This CDR3 is CASSVSGGATEAFF. In DNA, the CDR3 is TGTGCCAGCAGCGTATCTGGAGGGGCCACTGAAGCTTTCTTT.

V usage is TRBV5-1 and J usage is TRBJ2-5, with 10 bases identical to TRBD2. The germline V gene encodes CDR1 SGHRS and CDR2 YFSETQ. The junction had 8 bases not matched to a gene; V was cut back by 2 bases and J by 4 bases. This CDR3 comprises 16 residues. The CDR3 coding sequence is TGCGCCAGCAGCTTTACGGCTAGCGGGAGTGCAGAGACCCAGTACTTC. Translating gives CASSFTASGSAETQYF. Full variable domain (missing parts from reference TRBV5-1 and TRBJ2-5): KAGVTQTPRYLIKTRGQQVTLSCSPISGHRSVSWYQQTPGQGLQFLFEYFSETQRNKGNFPGRFSGRQFSNSRSEMNVSTLELGDSALYLCASSFTASGSAETQYFGPGTRLLVL.

This chain connects TRBV4-3 to TRBJ2-2, with 11 bases identical to TRBD1. Germline V gene lookup returns CDR1 LGHNA and CDR2 YSLEER. CDR3 length equals 17 residues. Losses at the gene ends were 1 base for V and 5 bases for J; bases not matched to a gene: 6. The CDR3 nucleotides are TGCGCCAGCAGCCAAGGGGCCGGGACAGGGGGGACCGGGGAGCTGTTTTTT. Its translation: CASSQGAGTGGTGELFF.

The gene calls are TRBV19 and TRBJ2-7; 12 nucleotides line up with TRBD1. The CDR3 sequence is 16 residues long. Losses at the gene ends were 4 bases for V and 6 bases for J; bases not matched to a gene: 10. Germline V gives CDR1 LNHDA, CDR2 SQIVND (reference sequence). CDR3 sequence (DNA): TGTGCCAGTAGTACACGAGGGGGACAGGGGGCCCTCGAGCAGTACTTC. It translates to CASSTRGGQGALEQYF. Full variable domain (missing parts from reference TRBV19 and TRBJ2-7): DGGITQSPKYLFRKEGQNVTLSCEQNLNHDAMYWYRQDPGQGLRLIYYSQIVNDFQKGDIAEGYSVSREKKESFPLTVTSAQKNPTAFYLCASSTRGGQGALEQYFGPGTRLTVT.

The rearrangement joins TRBV10-3 to TRBJ1-2; D perhaps matches TRBD1 (5 bases). Germline lookup yields CDR1 ENHRY and CDR2 SYGVKD. V was pared by 8 bases and J by 4 bases, with 17 bases between. CDR3 length: 14 amino acids. The CDR3 sequence is CAIAAETAGYGYTF. The CDR3 nucleotides are TGTGCCATCGCGGCTGAGACAGCAGGCTATGGCTACACCTTC.

The J gene is TRBJ2-2, the V gene TRBV7-2; TRBD2 might be the D (7 bases). The CDR3 sequence is 15 residues long. V lost 0 bases and J lost 7, with 12 bases in between. From germline, CDR1 is SGHTA and CDR2 FQGNSA. The CDR3 nucleotides are TGTGCCAGCAGCTTAGCGGCGGGGGCGGGCGGGGAGCTGTTTTTT. It codes for CASSLAAGAGGELFF.

The rearrangement joins TRBV11-2 to TRBJ2-5; 11 positions match TRBD1. There are 14 residues in the CDR3. V lost 3 bases, J lost 5 bases, and 2 bases stayed unmatched. The germline gives CDR1 SGHAT, CDR2 FQNNGV. The DNA of the CDR3 is TGTGCCAGCAGCTTGGGACAGGGGGGGGAGACCCAGTACTTC. Translated, it gives CASSLGQGGETQYF.

This clone was detected only once. V gene TRBV7-8 combines with J gene TRBJ1-1, with a tentative D call TRBD1 (5 bases). CDR1 and CDR2 from the germline V gene are SGHVS and FQNEAQ. Trimming took off 2 bases at V and 2 bases at J, with 15 bases between the two ends. The length of the CDR3 is 16 residues. Here the CDR3 DNA reads TGTGCCAGCAGCTTATCGGGGGGGGTAATTAACACTGAAGCTTTCTTT. Its translation is CASSLSGGVINTEAFF.

The chain uses TRBV19 and TRBJ2-1; D unclear. Looked up from germline, CDR1 is LNHDA and CDR2 is SQIVND (reference sequence). CDR3 length: 11 residues. Deletions cut 8 bases from V and 7 bases from J, with 9 bases between. The CDR3 sequence is CASHSGNEQFF. Here the CDR3 DNA reads TGTGCCAGTCATTCAGGAAATGAGCAGTTCTTC.

V and J are TRBV5-1 and TRBJ2-1, with TRBD2 matching over 9 bases. The CDR3 consists of 14 residues. The germline gives CDR1 SGHRS, CDR2 YFSETQ. The J segment lost 5 bases and the V segment lost 0 bases, leaving 0 bases of the junction unmatched. The CDR3 DNA follows: TGCGCCAGCAGCTTGGCTAGCGGGAACAATGAGCAGTTCTTC. It encodes CASSLASGNNEQFF.

V usage is TRBV19 and J usage is TRBJ1-1; 7 nucleotides agree with TRBD1. CDR3 length: 13 amino acids. V shed 6 bases, J shed 4 bases, and the junction held 5 bases outside the gene matches. Germline V lookup: CDR1 LNHDA, CDR2 SQIVND (reference sequence). CDR3 amino acids: CASRRQGTTEAFF. The CDR3 region has the DNA TGTGCCAGTAGGCGACAGGGTACCACTGAAGCTTTCTTT.

The rearrangement links TRBV5-3 to TRBJ2-1, with D unclear. TRBV5-3 belongs to the ORF category, with a function that is uncertain. V was cut by 1 base and J by 5 bases, with 16 bases left in between. This CDR3 is built from 16 residues. CDR3 coding DNA: TGTGCCAGAAGCTTGAACCGACTCGAGTTTCACAATGAGCAGTTCTTC. This encodes CARSLNRLEFHNEQFF.